This T cell receptor beta chain was identified during a study of PD-L1 blockade in urothelial cancer. Study overall: Each participant's history included 0 to 3 prior chemotherapy regimens. Each blood sample yielded a median of 141,255 T cells.

The repertoire was sequenced with immunoSEQ multiplex PCR; TCRdb's copy has only in-frame clones and lacks some. The data contain about 51,000 clones, approximately 83% of them seen just once; the ten biggest clones take up roughly 17%. Per the germline V gene, CDR1 is ENHRY and CDR2 is SYGVKD. The CDR3 runs 14 residues. J gave up 4 bases and V 10 bases, and 12 bases lay outside the gene matches. The chain is built from TRBV10-3 and TRBJ1-2, with 7 bases that match TRBD1. Sequencing was performed on PBMCs, taken around atezolizumab (anti-PD-L1) treatment. The sequence came from a man in his sixties with urothelial cancer. For the CDR3, the DNA is TGTGCCAGCACCAGACAGGGTGGAATCTATGGCTACACCTTC. Amino acid sequence: CASTRQGGIYGYTF.